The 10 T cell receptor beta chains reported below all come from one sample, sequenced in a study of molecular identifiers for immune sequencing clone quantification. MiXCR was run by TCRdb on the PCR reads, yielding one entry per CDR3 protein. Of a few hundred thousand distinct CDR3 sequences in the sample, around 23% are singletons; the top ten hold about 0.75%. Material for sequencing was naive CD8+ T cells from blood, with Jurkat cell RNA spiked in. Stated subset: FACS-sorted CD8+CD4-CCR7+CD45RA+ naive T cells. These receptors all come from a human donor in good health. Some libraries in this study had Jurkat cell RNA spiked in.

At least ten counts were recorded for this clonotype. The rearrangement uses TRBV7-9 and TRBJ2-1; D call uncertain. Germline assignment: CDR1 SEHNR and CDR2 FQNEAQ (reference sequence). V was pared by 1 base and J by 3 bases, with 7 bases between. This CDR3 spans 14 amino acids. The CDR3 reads CASSLEENYNEQFF. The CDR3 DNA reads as TGTGCCAGCAGCTTAGAAGAGAACTACAATGAGCAGTTCTTC.

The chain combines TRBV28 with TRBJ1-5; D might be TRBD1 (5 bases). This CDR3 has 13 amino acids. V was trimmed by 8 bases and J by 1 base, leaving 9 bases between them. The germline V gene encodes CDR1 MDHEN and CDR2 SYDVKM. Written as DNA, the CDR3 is TGTGCCAGCGGTAGACAGAGCAATCAGCCCCAGCATTTT. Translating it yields CASGRQSNQPQHF.

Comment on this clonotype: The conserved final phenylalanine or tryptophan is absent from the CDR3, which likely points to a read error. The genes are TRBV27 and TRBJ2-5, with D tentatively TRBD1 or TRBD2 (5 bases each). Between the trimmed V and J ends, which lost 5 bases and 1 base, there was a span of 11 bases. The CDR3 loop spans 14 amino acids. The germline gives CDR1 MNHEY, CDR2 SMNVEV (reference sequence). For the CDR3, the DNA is TGTGCCAGCAGTCCTGCAGGGACCCAAGAGACCCAGTACATC. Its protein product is CASSPAGTQETQYI.

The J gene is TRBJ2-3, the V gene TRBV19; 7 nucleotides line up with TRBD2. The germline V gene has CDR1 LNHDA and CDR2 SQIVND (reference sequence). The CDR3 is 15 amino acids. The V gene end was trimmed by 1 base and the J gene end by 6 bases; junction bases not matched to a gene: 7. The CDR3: CASSIGTRSADTQYF. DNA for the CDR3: TGTGCCAGTAGTATAGGGACTAGGAGCGCGGATACGCAGTATTTT.

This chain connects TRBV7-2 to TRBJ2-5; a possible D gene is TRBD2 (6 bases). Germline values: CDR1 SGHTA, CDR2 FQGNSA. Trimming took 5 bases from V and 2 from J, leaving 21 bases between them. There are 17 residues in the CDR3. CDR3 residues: CASSPYGSGVGQETQYF. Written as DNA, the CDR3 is TGTGCCAGCAGCCCCTATGGTAGCGGAGTAGGGCAAGAGACCCAGTACTTC.

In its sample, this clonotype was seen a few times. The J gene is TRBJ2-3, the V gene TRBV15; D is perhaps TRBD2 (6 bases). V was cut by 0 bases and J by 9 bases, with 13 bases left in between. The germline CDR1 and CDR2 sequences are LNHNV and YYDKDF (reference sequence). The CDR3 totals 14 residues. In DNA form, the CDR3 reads TGTGCCACCAGCAGAGATTTTGGGACTTACACGCAGTATTTT. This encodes CATSRDFGTYTQYF.

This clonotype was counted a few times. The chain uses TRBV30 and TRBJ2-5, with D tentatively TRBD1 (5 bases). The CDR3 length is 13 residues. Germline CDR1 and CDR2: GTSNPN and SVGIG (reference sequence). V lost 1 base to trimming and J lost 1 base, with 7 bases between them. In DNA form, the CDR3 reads TGTGCCTGGAGTGACAGGTTCCAAGAGACCCAGTACTTC. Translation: CAWSDRFQETQYF.

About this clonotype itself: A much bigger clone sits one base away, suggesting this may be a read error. CDR3 sequence (DNA): TGTGCCAACAGTCCGGGACAGACGAACACTGAAGCTTTCTTT. This codes for CANSPGQTNTEAFF. The V call is TRBV5-6, the J call TRBJ1-1; 7 bases map to TRBD1. The V segment lost 9 bases and the J segment 1 base; nucleotides outside the gene matches: 9. The CDR3 covers 14 residues. From germline, CDR1 is SGHDT and CDR2 YYEEEE.

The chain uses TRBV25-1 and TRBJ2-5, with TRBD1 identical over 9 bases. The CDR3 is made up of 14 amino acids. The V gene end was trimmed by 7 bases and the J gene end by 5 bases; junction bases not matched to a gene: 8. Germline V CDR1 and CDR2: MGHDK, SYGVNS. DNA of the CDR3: TGTGCCAGCAAGCTACCCGGGACAGGGGAGACCCAGTACTTC. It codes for CASKLPGTGETQYF. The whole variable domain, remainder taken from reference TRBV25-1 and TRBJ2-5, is EADIYQTPRYLVIGTGKKITLECSQTMGHDKMYWYQQDPGMELHLIHYSYGVNSTEKGDLSSESTVSRIRTEHFPLTLESARPSHTSQYLCASKLPGTGETQYFGPGTRLLVL.

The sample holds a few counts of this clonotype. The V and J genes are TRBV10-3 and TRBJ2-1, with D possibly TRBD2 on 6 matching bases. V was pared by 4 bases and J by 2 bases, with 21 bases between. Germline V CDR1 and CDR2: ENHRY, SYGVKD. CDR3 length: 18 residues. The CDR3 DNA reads TGTGCCATCAGTGTCCTTCTTTCTAGCGAACCTCCCTACAATGAGCAGTTCTTC. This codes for CAISVLLSSEPPYNEQFF.